The next 12 T cell receptor beta chains were all read from a single sample in a study of cytomegalovirus exposure and HLA in healthy donors (dated by TCRdb to the late 2010s). The library came from the immunoSEQ multiplex PCR assay. A mixture of 60 forward primers for TCR Vbeta segments and 13 reverse primers for TCR Jbeta segments was used in the multiplex PCR. This is the immuneACCESS table as TCRdb keeps it, with only in-frame sequences that have V and J called. A part of the clones is gone; compared with another copy, unresolved V genes explain less than half, and the rest is unexplained. This sample's table has entries for approximately 210,000 clones. The ten largest clones add up to roughly 0.98% of the sample. Sequencing input: PBMCs. The receptors were sampled from a woman younger than 45 in good health and CMV-seropositive.

This chain connects TRBV5-1 to TRBJ2-2, with 10 bases aligning to TRBD1. The CDR3 runs to 15 residues. Germline-derived CDR1 and CDR2 are SGHRS and YFSETQ. Unmatched junction bases numbered 4, after V lost 4 bases and J lost 4 bases. The CDR3 loop reads CASSGGQGSTGELFF. CDR3 sequence (DNA): TGCGCCAGCAGCGGGGGACAGGGGAGCACCGGGGAGCTGTTTTTT.

The V call is TRBV30, the J call TRBJ1-1; the D is unclear. V was shortened by 0 bases and J by 10 bases, with 12 bases between the two germline ends. CDR3 length: 12 amino acids. Germline V gene data show CDR1 as GTSNPN and CDR2 as SVGIG (reference sequence). DNA for the CDR3: TGTGCCTGGAGTGTTGCACTCCCAGGAGCTTTCTTT. This translates into CAWSVALPGAFF.

The chain recombines TRBV5-4 with TRBJ2-2, with 7 bases aligning to TRBD2. The CDR3 totals 14 residues. Germline values: CDR1 SGHNT, CDR2 YYREEE (reference sequence). The V gene end was trimmed by 5 bases and the J gene end by 1 base; junction bases not matched to a gene: 2. The chain's CDR3 is CASRIAGNTGELFF. As DNA, the CDR3 is TGTGCCAGCAGAATAGCGGGGAACACCGGGGAGCTGTTTTTT.

The chain recombines TRBV11-2 with TRBJ1-3, with unresolved D. This CDR3 comprises 14 residues. Germline V gene data show CDR1 as SGHAT and CDR2 as FQNNGV. V was clipped by 4 bases and J by 3 bases, with 10 bases between them. CDR3 loop: CASSSQVGGNTIYF. The CDR3 bases are TGTGCCAGCAGCTCCCAGGTCGGTGGAAACACCATATATTTT.

Note on this clone: This sample includes further DNA sequences coding for the same CDR3. The V call is TRBV19, the J call TRBJ2-1, with 11 nucleotides matching TRBD2. This CDR3 is 15 amino acids long. The V gene's germline CDR1 is LNHDA and CDR2 SQIVND (reference sequence). The V segment lost 5 bases and the J segment 3 bases; nucleotides outside the gene matches: 3. The CDR3 sequence: CASSPGTSGYNEQFF. The CDR3 DNA follows: TGTGCCAGTAGTCCCGGGACTAGCGGCTACAATGAGCAGTTCTTC.

The chain has TRBV6-1 and TRBJ2-1; a possible D gene is TRBD1 (5 bases). Germline CDR1 MNHNS, CDR2 SASEGT. This CDR3 spans 12 amino acids. V shed 1 base and J shed 7 bases, with 5 bases lying between them. The CDR3 nucleotides read TGTGCCAGCAGTGAAGACAGGAATGAGCAGTTCTTC. Its translation: CASSEDRNEQFF.

J is TRBJ2-3 and V is TRBV11-2; D is perhaps TRBD2 (5 bases). The V and J ends lost 4 bases and 2 bases respectively, with 19 bases between them. Germline CDR1 reads SGHAT; CDR2 reads FQNNGV. The CDR3 is 17 residues long. The DNA for the CDR3 is TGTGCCAGCAGCTACACGCAGCGGCACTACCTCACAGATACGCAGTATTTT. Translated, it gives CASSYTQRHYLTDTQYF.

V usage is TRBV5-5 and J usage is TRBJ2-5; D gene unclear. This CDR3 spans 14 amino acids. Trimming cost V 2 bases and J 2 bases, with 10 bases left between them. Germline-derived CDR1 and CDR2 are SGHKS and YYEKEE (reference sequence). The DNA for the CDR3 is TGTGCCAGCAGCTTTCTGAGCCGGCAAGAGACCCAGTACTTC. Translated: CASSFLSRQETQYF.

The genes are TRBV6-6 and TRBJ2-5, with a possible D match to TRBD1 (6 bases). The CDR3 consists of 13 residues. V dropped 4 bases and J dropped 5 bases, with 11 bases sitting between them. CDR1 is MNHNY and CDR2 is SVGAGI in the germline V gene (reference sequence). In DNA, the CDR3 is TGTGCCAGCAGTTCCAGGGGTGAGGAGACCCAGTACTTC. Amino acid sequence: CASSSRGEETQYF.

This chain links TRBV11-3 with TRBJ2-7; 11 bases map to TRBD1. This CDR3 contains 14 residues. V lost 4 bases and J lost 7; bases outside the gene matches: 6. Germline V gene sequence: CDR1 SGHNT, CDR2 YENEEA. This chain's CDR3 is CASSSSDRGLEQYF. CDR3 bases: TGTGCCAGCAGCTCGTCGGACAGGGGGCTTGAGCAGTACTTC.

The gene calls are TRBV9 and TRBJ1-3; D perhaps matches TRBD1 (5 bases). The germline V and J ends were trimmed by 1 base and 0 bases, with 11 bases remaining between them. Germline values: CDR1 SGDLS, CDR2 YYNGEE. CDR3 length: 16 residues. For the CDR3, the DNA is TGTGCCAGCAGCGTATCGACAGATTTCTCTGGAAACACCATATATTTT. Residues: CASSVSTDFSGNTIYF.

The rearrangement links TRBV28 to TRBJ2-1, with TRBD2 identical over 9 bases. CDR1 is MDHEN and CDR2 is SYDVKM in the germline V gene. This CDR3 region has 17 residues. J was trimmed by 4 bases and V by 2 bases; bases with no gene match: 9. This CDR3 is CASSLQAGGPLYNEQFF. The DNA of the CDR3 is TGTGCCAGCAGTTTACAAGCGGGAGGCCCCCTATACAATGAGCAGTTCTTC.